The 28 T cell receptor beta chains presented below share a single source sample, sequenced in a study of cytomegalovirus exposure and HLA in healthy donors. The PCR contained 60 Vbeta and 13 Jbeta primers. Sequencing used immunoSEQ multiplex PCR; TCRdb keeps in-frame clones, though not all of them. The sample shows some 200,000 clones, over 75% of them seen only once. Sequenced input: PBMCs. All receptors derive from a man aged 45 to 65 in good health and CMV-seronegative.

This clone was picked up a small number of times. V gene TRBV7-2 combines with J gene TRBJ1-2; 7 bases are shared with TRBD1. The germline CDR1 and CDR2 sequences are SGHTA and FQGNSA. Losses at the gene ends were 5 bases for V and 4 bases for J; bases not matched to a gene: 13. The CDR3 is 16 amino acids. CDR3 region: CASSPYHQGEAYGYTF. In DNA form, the CDR3 reads TGTGCCAGCAGCCCATATCACCAGGGGGAGGCCTATGGCTACACCTTC.

The V and J genes are TRBV2 and TRBJ2-2; 7 bases fit TRBD1. V lost 6 bases to trimming and J lost 4 bases; unmatched junction nucleotides: 8. Germline V gene sequence: CDR1 SNHLY, CDR2 FYNNEI. There are 15 residues in the CDR3. The CDR3 region is CASRPDRDITGELFF. In nucleotides, the CDR3 is TGTGCCAGCAGACCAGACAGGGACATCACCGGGGAGCTGTTTTTT.

The chain couples TRBV5-6 to TRBJ2-7, with 8 positions matching TRBD2. The CDR3 totals 16 residues. Per germline, CDR1 SGHDT and CDR2 YYEEEE. J lost 0 bases, V lost 2 bases, and 7 bases had no gene match. The CDR3 loop is CASSFGGGGSSYEQYF. For the CDR3, the DNA is TGTGCCAGCAGCTTCGGGGGCGGGGGGAGCTCCTACGAGCAGTACTTC.

The genes are TRBV2 and TRBJ1-6; TRBD1 matches 9 bases. This CDR3 comprises 16 residues. V gave up 1 base and J gave up 10 bases; unmatched junction bases: 8. Germline V gene lookup returns CDR1 SNHLY and CDR2 FYNNEI. CDR3 sequence reads: CASSEVGTGLESPLHF. The CDR3 coding sequence is TGTGCCAGCAGTGAAGTAGGGACAGGGCTGGAATCACCCCTCCACTTT. Combining the CDR3 with reference TRBV2 and TRBJ1-6 gives the whole variable domain EPEVTQTPSHQVTQMGQEVILRCVPISNHLYFYWYRQILGQKVEFLVSFYNNEISEKSEIFDDQFSVERPDGSNFTLKIRSTKLEDSAMYFCASSEVGTGLESPLHFGNGTRLTVT.

The chain uses TRBV5-1 and TRBJ2-5, with 11 nucleotides matching TRBD2. This CDR3 contains 15 residues. Trimming removed 4 bases from V and 5 bases from J; junction bases left unmatched: 7. Germline lookup yields CDR1 SGHRS and CDR2 YFSETQ. CDR3 nucleotide sequence: TGCGCCAGCAGCCTGACTAGCGGGGCGGAGGAGACCCAGTACTTC. It translates to CASSLTSGAEETQYF.

The J gene is TRBJ2-3, the V gene TRBV11-3, with 9 bases identical to TRBD1. This CDR3 has 15 amino acids. CDR1 is SGHNT and CDR2 is YENEEA in the germline V gene. Trimming removed 5 bases from V and 5 bases from J; junction bases left unmatched: 8. The CDR3 loop reads CASSPPGQGQDTQYF. The CDR3 DNA follows: TGTGCCAGCAGCCCACCGGGACAGGGACAAGATACGCAGTATTTT. Drawing the rest from reference TRBV11-3 and TRBJ2-3, the complete variable domain is EAGVVQSPRYKIIEKKQPVAFWCNPISGHNTLYWYLQNLGQGPELLIRYENEEAVDDSQLPKDRFSAERLKGVDSTLKIQPAELGDSAVYLCASSPPGQGQDTQYFGPGTRLTVL.

The chain has TRBV4-3 and TRBJ2-2, with 8 bases aligning to TRBD2. The CDR3 is 18 amino acids. V shed 0 bases and J 3 bases; nucleotides not matched to a gene: 9. Germline-derived CDR1 and CDR2 are LGHNA and YSLEER. The CDR3: CASSQDRTGGAHTGELFF. The CDR3 region has the DNA TGCGCCAGCAGCCAAGATCGGACGGGGGGGGCGCACACCGGGGAGCTGTTTTTT.

The chain is built from TRBV5-1 and TRBJ1-3; 8 bases agree with TRBD1. Germline V gives CDR1 SGHRS, CDR2 YFSETQ. The J segment lost 7 bases and the V segment lost 2 bases, leaving 2 bases of the junction unmatched. The CDR3 totals 13 residues. The CDR3 spells CASSFGQGNTIYF. The CDR3 nucleotides are TGCGCCAGCAGCTTCGGACAGGGTAACACCATATATTTT.

The CDR3 coding sequence is TGTGCCAGTCCGGGACTCTCCCTGGGTGAGCAGTTCTTC. Protein sequence: CASPGLSLGEQFF. The chain joins TRBV2 to TRBJ2-1, with D possibly TRBD2 on 6 matching bases. Germline V lookup: CDR1 SNHLY, CDR2 FYNNEI. V lost 9 bases and J lost 9, with 18 bases in between. The CDR3 sequence is 13 residues long.

The rearrangement uses TRBV7-8 and TRBJ1-6; the D gene is possibly TRBD1 (6 bases). Germline CDR1 reads SGHVS; CDR2 reads FQNEAQ. V was clipped by 5 bases and J by 5 bases, with 13 bases between them. This CDR3 is built from 15 residues. The CDR3 here is CASSKPGGHNSPLHF. The CDR3 DNA follows: TGTGCCAGCAGCAAACCCGGGGGGCATAATTCACCCCTCCACTTT.

The V gene is TRBV4-1, the J gene TRBJ1-2; no definite D call. The germline V gene encodes CDR1 MGHRA and CDR2 YSYEKL. The V gene lost 0 bases and the J gene lost 8 bases, with 19 bases spanning the gap. The CDR3 spans 16 residues. CDR3: CASSQDSNRLGGGYTF. The CDR3 DNA reads TGCGCCAGCAGCCAAGATTCCAATCGGTTAGGAGGGGGCTACACCTTC.

The V and J genes are TRBV5-6 and TRBJ2-1, with D perhaps TRBD2 (6 bases). The germline V and J ends were trimmed by 5 bases and 5 bases, with 11 bases remaining between them. The CDR3 length is 13 residues. Germline V gene sequence: CDR1 SGHDT, CDR2 YYEEEE. CDR3 loop: CASSPGLNNEQFF. The CDR3 DNA reads TGTGCCAGCAGTCCGGGACTTAACAATGAGCAGTTCTTC.

The gene calls are TRBV4-2 and TRBJ2-3, with D possibly matching TRBD1 (6 bases). CDR3 length: 17 residues. In germline, CDR1 is LGHNA, CDR2 YNFKEQ. Trimming pared 0 bases from V and 2 bases from J, leaving 15 bases between. In DNA, the CDR3 is TGTGCCAGCAGCCAAGATAGATCGGACAGAATCACAGATACGCAGTATTTT. This encodes CASSQDRSDRITDTQYF.

The V gene is TRBV27, the J gene TRBJ1-1; 7 positions match TRBD1. Germline CDR1 and CDR2: MNHEY and SMNVEV (reference sequence). This CDR3 spans 13 amino acids. With V trimmed by 3 bases and J by 7 bases, 5 bases remained unmatched. CDR3 in DNA: TGTGCCAGCAGTTTTCGACAGGGAGGTGAAGCTTTCTTT. This encodes CASSFRQGGEAFF.

The CDR3 is CASSPVSGLGGGARGYEQYF. The CDR3 region has the DNA TGTGCCAGCTCACCAGTCTCCGGGCTAGGTGGGGGGGCGCGTGGGTACGAGCAGTACTTC. The chain carries TRBV18 and TRBJ2-7, with D possibly being TRBD2 (7 bases). CDR3 length equals 20 residues. Trimming removed 2 bases at V and 4 bases at J, with 30 bases between. Germline CDR1 is KGHSH and CDR2 is LQKENI. Full variable domain (remainder filled in from reference TRBV18 and TRBJ2-7): NAGVMQNPRHLVRRRGQEARLRCSPMKGHSHVYWYRQLPEEGLKFMVYLQKENIIDESGMPKERFSAEFPKEGPSILRIQQVVRGDSAAYFCASSPVSGLGGGARGYEQYFGPGTRLTVT.

This chain connects TRBV7-2 to TRBJ1-5; possibly TRBD1 for D (6 bases). The CDR3 is 14 amino acids. Germline CDR1 and CDR2: SGHTA and FQGNSA. V was trimmed by 5 bases and J by 3 bases, leaving 11 bases between them. CDR3 DNA sequence: TGTGCCAGCAGCCCGGACAGACCCAATCAGCCCCAGCATTTT. This encodes CASSPDRPNQPQHF.

This clone was observed a few times. The chain employs TRBV5-8 and TRBJ1-5, with D perhaps matching TRBD1 (5 bases). Per the germline V gene, CDR1 is SGHTS and CDR2 is YDEGEE. The ends were cut back, 1 base at V and 0 bases at J, with 11 bases in the middle. There are 16 residues in the CDR3. The CDR3 coding sequence is TGTGCCAGCAGCTTGAGCGGGACCTATAGCAATCAGCCCCAGCATTTT. Amino acid sequence: CASSLSGTYSNQPQHF.

The chain joins TRBV10-1 to TRBJ2-1, with D possibly being TRBD2 (5 bases). The CDR3 consists of 15 residues. Trimming took 4 bases from V and 0 from J, leaving 10 bases between them. Germline-derived CDR1 and CDR2 are WNHNN and SYGVQD (reference sequence). The CDR3 coding sequence is TGCGCCAGCAGTGCTAGCCCGGGCTCCTACAATGAGCAGTTCTTC. Protein sequence: CASSASPGSYNEQFF.

This clone came up a few times. V is TRBV7-2 and J is TRBJ2-7; a weak D match, TRBD1 (5 bases). Germline CDR1 reads SGHTA; CDR2 reads FQGNSA. CDR3 length: 14 residues. V was pared by 3 bases and J by 5 bases, with 14 bases between. This CDR3 reads CASSLGRRINEQYF. The CDR3 DNA sequence: TGTGCCAGCAGCTTGGGGCGTCGGATCAACGAGCAGTACTTC.

The chain employs TRBV9 and TRBJ2-3; D gene ambiguous. Trimming stripped 7 bases from V and 4 bases from J, with 7 bases between. The germline V gene encodes CDR1 SGDLS and CDR2 YYNGEE. The CDR3 extends over 11 amino acids. CDR3 amino acids: CASGPSDTQYF. As DNA, the CDR3 is TGTGCCAGCGGGCCGTCAGATACGCAGTATTTT. Full variable domain (rest looked up from reference TRBV9 and TRBJ2-3): DSGVTQTPKHLITATGQRVTLRCSPRSGDLSVYWYQQSLDQGLQFLIQYYNGEERAKGNILERFSAQQFPDLHSELNLSSLELGDSALYFCASGPSDTQYFGPGTRLTVL.

In its sample, this clone was seen once. This chain uses TRBV7-9 with TRBJ1-4, with 7 bases matching TRBD1. Looked up from germline, CDR1 is SEHNR and CDR2 is FQNEAQ (reference sequence). The CDR3 is made up of 19 amino acids. With 6 bases clipped from V and 3 bases from J, the junction kept 19 bases outside the gene matches. In DNA form, the CDR3 reads TGTGCCAGCAGTTCCGGGACAGAGGGTTGGGGACGAGCTAATGAAAAACTGTTTTTT. It is translated as CASSSGTEGWGRANEKLFF.

This chain links TRBV5-8 with TRBJ2-5; 11 bases align to TRBD1. The CDR3 covers 15 residues. Germline CDR1 and CDR2: SGHTS and YDEGEE. V dropped 4 bases and J dropped 6; count of bases not matched to a gene: 8. The DNA for the CDR3 is TGTGCCAGCAGCCTTCGGACAGGGGGCAAGAAGACCCAGTACTTC. It translates to CASSLRTGGKKTQYF.

V and J are TRBV10-1 and TRBJ1-6; D gene unclear. CDR3 length: 21 residues. V was clipped by 3 bases and J by 1 base, with 25 bases between them. CDR1 and CDR2 (germline): WNHNN, SYGVQD (reference sequence). The CDR3 region has the DNA TGCGCCAGCAGTGAAATAGACCGGGAGGTCGTGCTAAGGTCCTATAATTCACCCCTCCACTTT. This codes for CASSEIDREVVLRSYNSPLHF.

CDR3: CASSSIAGGAGDSPLHF. DNA of the CDR3: TGTGCCAGCAGTTCGATCGCAGGGGGCGCGGGGGATTCACCCCTCCACTTT. The J gene is TRBJ1-6, the V gene TRBV27; the match to TRBD1 covers 8 bases. The junction had 13 bases not matched to a gene; V was cut back by 4 bases and J by 8 bases. Per germline, CDR1 MNHEY and CDR2 SMNVEV (reference sequence). This CDR3 comprises 17 residues.

This chain connects TRBV6-5 to TRBJ2-1; 10 bases line up with TRBD1. Germline-derived CDR1 and CDR2 are MNHEY and SVGAGI. This CDR3 region has 15 residues. Germline trimming cut 0 bases from V and 7 bases from J; bases unmatched to any gene: 3. The CDR3, as DNA: TGTGCCAGCAGTTACTCGAGACAGGGGGCGAATGAGCAGTTCTTC. Translating gives CASSYSRQGANEQFF.

The CDR3 coding sequence is TGTGCCAGCAGCCCTCTCGGAGGACCGATCTACGAGCAGTACTTC. This sequence encodes CASSPLGGPIYEQYF. This chain uses TRBV7-9 with TRBJ2-7, with D tentatively TRBD2 (5 bases). The CDR3 spans 15 residues. Trimming left V 5 bases short and J 3 bases short, with 17 bases between. The V gene's germline CDR1 is SEHNR and CDR2 FQNEAQ (reference sequence).

The V call is TRBV4-1, the J call TRBJ2-3; 13 bases line up with TRBD2. Germline V lookup: CDR1 MGHRA, CDR2 YSYEKL. With 2 bases clipped from V and 2 bases from J, the junction kept 7 bases outside the gene matches. This CDR3 comprises 18 residues. The CDR3 loop reads CASSQQGLAGFITDTQYF. The CDR3, as DNA: TGCGCCAGCAGCCAACAGGGACTAGCGGGGTTCATCACAGATACGCAGTATTTT.

The J gene is TRBJ1-6, the V gene TRBV10-2, with 9 bases fitting TRBD1. Per germline, CDR1 WSHSY and CDR2 SAAADI. The CDR3 contains 14 residues. J lost 9 bases, V lost 7 bases, and 7 bases had no gene match. CDR3 DNA sequence: TGCGCCAGCACTTGGACAGGGGAAGGTTCACCCCTCCACTTT. It specifies CASTWTGEGSPLHF.